The text below deals with one T cell receptor (beta chain). As yet, its antigen is unknown. This sample was included in a study of blood T cells in healthy people across ages. The study's findings and limits: Fewer expanded clones and more diversity marked long-lived versus aged donors.

Primers used in a second PCR of roughly 7 to 11 cycles were a sample-barcoded 5' primer and a J-beta primer mix. Every single cDNA molecule received a tag from a template-switch adaptor with 12 random nucleotides. One entry per CDR3 protein, called by TCRdb with MiXCR from the 5' RACE reads. The sample lists about 680,000 distinct CDR3 sequences, around 48% seen once, with roughly a third in the top ten. Isolation of PBMCs gave at least 6.5 million cells per sample. Germline V gene lookup returns CDR1 SGHTA and CDR2 FQGNSA. V lost 2 bases and J lost 11, with 12 bases in between. The CDR3 runs to 12 residues.

Sequenced input: blood. The chain is built from TRBV7-2 and TRBJ1-1; the D is unclear. This sequence originates from a woman aged 55 to 70 in good health. The CDR3 coding sequence is TGTGCCAGCAGCTTAAGGTCCGGAAGGGCTTTCTTT. This translates into CASSLRSGRAFF. Complete variable domain (other parts from reference TRBV7-2 and TRBJ1-1): GAGVSQSPSNKVTEKGKDVELRCDPISGHTALYWYRQSLGQGLEFLIYFQGNSAPDKSGLPSDRFSAERTGGSVSTLTIQRTQQEDSAVYLCASSLRSGRAFFGQGTRLTVV.